One and the same sample provided the 7 T cell receptor beta chains below, sequenced in a study of blood T cell repertoires in COVID-19. Profiled with immunoSEQ multiplex PCR; TCRdb holds only in-frame clones, not every one. The repertoire includes around 99,000 clones, 75% to 90% of them detected once, and 5.5% to 8.5% sits in the top ten. Material: peripheral blood. Receptors originate from a woman aged 45 to 65 with acute or convalescent COVID-19.

This clone showed up just a few times. The rearrangement joins TRBV19 to TRBJ1-2; D not certain. V lost 8 bases to trimming and J lost 2 bases, with 6 bases between them. CDR1 is LNHDA, CDR2 SQIVND, per germline (reference sequence). The CDR3 extends over 11 amino acids. The CDR3 reads CASGPNYGYTF. CDR3 sequence (DNA): TGTGCCAGTGGCCCAAACTATGGCTACACCTTC.

This chain joins TRBV15 and TRBJ1-5, with D possibly matching TRBD1 (6 bases). In germline, CDR1 is LNHNV, CDR2 YYDKDF (reference sequence). V was pared by 5 bases and J by 9 bases, with 23 bases between. The CDR3 consists of 16 residues. CDR3 region: CATSSGGDTPRRPQHF. In nucleotides, the CDR3 is TGTGCCACCAGCTCCGGGGGGGACACCCCTCGAAGGCCCCAGCATTTT.

Here the CDR3 reads CASSLAGNDQPQHF. DNA for the CDR3: TGCGCCAGCAGCTTGGCAGGGAACGATCAGCCCCAGCATTTT. The V and J genes are TRBV5-1 and TRBJ1-5, with TRBD1 as a possible D gene (5 bases). This CDR3 contains 14 residues. V lost 0 bases and J lost 5, with 9 bases in between. CDR1 is SGHRS, CDR2 YFSETQ, per germline.

The J gene is TRBJ1-4, the V gene TRBV25-1; possible D gene TRBD1, 6 bases. Germline V gene data show CDR1 as MGHDK and CDR2 as SYGVNS. The CDR3 covers 13 residues. V was pared by 5 bases and J by 8 bases, with 12 bases between. Here the CDR3 DNA reads TGTGCCAGCAGTAGGACAGTTGAGGAAAAACTGTTTTTT. Protein sequence: CASSRTVEEKLFF.

The chain has TRBV28 and TRBJ1-5; possibly TRBD1 for D (5 bases). The V end was cut by 5 bases, the J end by 2 bases, with 13 bases between. Germline V gene sequence: CDR1 MDHEN, CDR2 SYDVKM. The CDR3 loop spans 15 amino acids. The CDR3 protein is CASSPQGLGNQPQHF. The DNA for the CDR3 is TGTGCCAGCAGTCCTCAGGGTTTGGGCAATCAGCCCCAGCATTTT.

This clone was counted once. CDR3 amino acids: CASSSGGRTGQETQYF. CDR3 bases: TGTGCCAGCAGCTCGGGGGGGAGGACAGGTCAAGAGACCCAGTACTTC. V gene TRBV5-4 combines with J gene TRBJ2-5; tentatively, D is TRBD2 (8 bases). The CDR3 length is 16 residues. Trimming pared 3 bases from V and 2 bases from J, leaving 17 bases between. Per the germline V gene, CDR1 is SGHNT and CDR2 is YYREEE (reference sequence).

This clone was detected only a few times. This chain links TRBV5-5 with TRBJ2-5; the D gene is possibly TRBD1 (5 bases). V was trimmed by 0 bases and J by 5 bases, leaving 11 bases between them. The germline gives CDR1 SGHKS, CDR2 YYEKEE (reference sequence). The CDR3 runs 14 residues. The CDR3 here is CASSLDQGRETQYF. As DNA, the CDR3 is TGTGCCAGCAGCTTGGACCAGGGTAGGGAGACCCAGTACTTC. The entire variable domain, with the rest obtained from reference TRBV5-5 and TRBJ2-5, is as follows: DAGVTQSPTHLIKTRGQQVTLRCSPISGHKSVSWYQQVLGQGPQFIFQYYEKEERGRGNFPDRFSARQFPNYSSELNVNALLLGDSALYLCASSLDQGRETQYFGPGTRLLVL.